This T cell receptor (beta chain) was captured in a study of blood T cell repertoires in COVID-19. The method was immunoSEQ multiplex PCR; TCRdb's version includes in-frame clones alone and lacks a portion of them. The table has 250,000 to 350,000 clones, about nine tenths seen once. Germline V lookup: CDR1 LNHNV, CDR2 YYDKDF (reference sequence). The V end was cut by 4 bases, the J end by 0 bases, with 10 bases between. The CDR3 has 15 residues. Cohort 3 recovery required two negative PCRs, clearance, or symptom resolution. The sequenced sample was PBMCs or T cells enriched from blood (not recorded which). V usage is TRBV15 and J usage is TRBJ1-5; a possible D gene is TRBD1 (6 bases). The origin of this receptor is a woman aged 50 to 65 who had recovered from COVID-19. CDR3 DNA: TGTGCCACCAGCACAGACAGGTATAGCAATCAGCCCCAGCATTTT. It is translated as CATSTDRYSNQPQHF. Based on the CDR3 plus reference TRBV15 and TRBJ1-5, the full variable domain is DAMVIQNPRYQVTQFGKPVTLSCSQTLNHNVMYWYQQKSSQAPKLLFHYYDKDFNNEADTPDNFQSRRPNTSFCFLDIRSPGLGDTAMYLCATSTDRYSNQPQHFGDGTRLSIL.